This passage covers 3 T cell receptor beta chains from one sample sequenced in a study of T cells in Graves' hyperthyroidism and ophthalmopathy. From RNA transcripts, TCR beta CDR3 regions were amplified. Primed by the HTBI set, a first-round RT-PCR was run on the TCR CDR3. TCRdb analysed the multiplex PCR reads with MiXCR anew, one entry per CDR3 protein. The sample yields some 180,000 distinct CDR3 sequences, approximately 17% seen once. What was sequenced was blood. The receptors shown here come from a woman aged 50 to 60 with Graves' hyperthyroidism.

This clonotype was seen only a few times. A much larger clonotype is one base distant, so this may be a read error. The chain combines TRBV15 with TRBJ2-3; D tentatively reads TRBD1 or TRBD2 (5 bases each). The CDR3 has 16 residues. Germline values: CDR1 LNHNV, CDR2 YYDKDF (reference sequence). The CDR3 region is CATSRGSGFGADTRYF. The CDR3 DNA is TGTGCCACCAGCAGAGGTTCGGGGTTTGGGGCAGATACGCGGTATTTT.

This clonotype was detected ten times or more. This chain uses TRBV4-1 with TRBJ1-5, with 9 bases lining up with TRBD1. Germline CDR1 and CDR2: MGHRA and YSYEKL. V lost 6 bases to trimming and J lost 3 bases; unmatched junction nucleotides: 9. CDR3 length: 16 amino acids. CDR3 in amino acids: CASSPGQGMDNQPQHF. CDR3 sequence (DNA): TGCGCCAGCAGTCCTGGACAGGGGATGGACAATCAGCCCCAGCATTTT.

Worth noting for this clonotype: A read error may explain this, as a much larger clone is one base away. This chain's CDR3 is CAGSLQETQYF. CDR3 nucleotide sequence: TGTGCCGGCAGCTTACAGGAGACCCAGTACTTC. The chain carries TRBV7-2 and TRBJ2-5; unclear D gene. The CDR3 runs to 11 residues. Germline CDR1 SGHTA, CDR2 FQGNSA.